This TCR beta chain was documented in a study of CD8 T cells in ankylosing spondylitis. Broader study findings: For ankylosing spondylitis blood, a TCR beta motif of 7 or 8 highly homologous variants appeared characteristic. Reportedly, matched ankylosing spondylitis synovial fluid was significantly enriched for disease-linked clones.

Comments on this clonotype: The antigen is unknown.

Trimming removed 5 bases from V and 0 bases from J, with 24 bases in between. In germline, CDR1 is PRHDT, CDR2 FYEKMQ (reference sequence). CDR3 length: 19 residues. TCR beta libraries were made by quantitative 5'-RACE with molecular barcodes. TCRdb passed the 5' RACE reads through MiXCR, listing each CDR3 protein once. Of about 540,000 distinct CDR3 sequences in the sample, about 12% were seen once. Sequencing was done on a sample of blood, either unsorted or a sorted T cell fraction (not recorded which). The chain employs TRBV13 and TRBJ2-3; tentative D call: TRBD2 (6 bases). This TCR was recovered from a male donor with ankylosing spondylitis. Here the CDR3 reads CASSNRDAGDSSSTDTQYF. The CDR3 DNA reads TGTGCCAGCAGCAACCGGGACGCTGGGGACTCTTCCAGCACAGATACGCAGTATTTT. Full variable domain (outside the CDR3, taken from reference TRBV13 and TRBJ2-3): AAGVIQSPRHLIKEKRETATLKCYPIPRHDTVYWYQQGPGQDPQFLISFYEKMQSDKGSIPDRFSAQQFSDYHSELNMSSLELGDSALYFCASSNRDAGDSSSTDTQYFGPGTRLTVL.